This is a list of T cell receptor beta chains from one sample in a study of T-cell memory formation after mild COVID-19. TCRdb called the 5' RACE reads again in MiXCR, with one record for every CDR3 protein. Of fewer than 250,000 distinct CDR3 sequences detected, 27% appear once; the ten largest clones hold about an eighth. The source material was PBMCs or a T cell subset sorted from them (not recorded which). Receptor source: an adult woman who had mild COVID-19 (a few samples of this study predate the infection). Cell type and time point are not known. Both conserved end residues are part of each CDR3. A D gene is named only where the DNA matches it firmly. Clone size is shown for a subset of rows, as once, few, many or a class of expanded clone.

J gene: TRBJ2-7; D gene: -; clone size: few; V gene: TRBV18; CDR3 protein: CASSPRDGAGGYEQYF; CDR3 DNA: TGTGCCAGCTCACCCCGGGATGGGGCCGGCGGGTACGAGCAGTACTTC
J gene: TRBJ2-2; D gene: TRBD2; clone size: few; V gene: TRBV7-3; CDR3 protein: CASSGGTSKPTGELFF; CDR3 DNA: TGTGCCAGCAGCGGCGGGACTAGCAAACCGACCGGGGAGCTGTTTTTT
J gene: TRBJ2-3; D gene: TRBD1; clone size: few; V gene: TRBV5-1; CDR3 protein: CASSLPGTGLTDTQYF; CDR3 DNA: TGCGCCAGCAGCCTACCCGGGACAGGGTTGACAGATACGCAGTATTTT
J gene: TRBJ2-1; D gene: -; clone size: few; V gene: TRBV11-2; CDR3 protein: CASSLRGAIYNEQFF; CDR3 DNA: TGTGCCAGCAGCCTGCGTGGGGCTATCTACAATGAGCAGTTCTTC
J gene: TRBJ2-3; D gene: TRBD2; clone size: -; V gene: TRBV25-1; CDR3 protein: CASSRGGGSTDTQYF; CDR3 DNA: TGTGCCAGCAGTCGAGGCGGGGGAAGCACAGATACGCAGTATTTT
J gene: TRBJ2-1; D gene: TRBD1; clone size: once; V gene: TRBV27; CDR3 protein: CASSREGTGTHNEQFF; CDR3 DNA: TGTGCCAGCAGCAGAGAGGGGACAGGGACACACAATGAGCAGTTCTTC
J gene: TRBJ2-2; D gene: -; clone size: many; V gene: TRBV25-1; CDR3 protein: CASARRGEAGELFF; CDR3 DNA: TGTGCCAGCGCTCGCAGAGGGGAGGCCGGGGAGCTGTTTTTT
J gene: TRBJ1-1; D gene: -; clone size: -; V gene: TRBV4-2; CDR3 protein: CASSQVEGALMGSEAFF; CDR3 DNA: TGTGCCAGCAGCCAAGTGGAAGGGGCCCTGATGGGCTCTGAAGCTTTCTTT
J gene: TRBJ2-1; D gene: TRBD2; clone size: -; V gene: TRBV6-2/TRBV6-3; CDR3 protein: CASSKREGRNEQFF; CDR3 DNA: TGTGCCAGCAGCAAGCGGGAGGGCCGGAATGAGCAGTTCTTC
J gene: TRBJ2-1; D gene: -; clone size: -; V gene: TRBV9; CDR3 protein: CASSVVGGGPYNEQFF; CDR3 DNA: TGTGCCAGCAGCGTAGTTGGCGGAGGCCCCTACAATGAGCAGTTCTTC
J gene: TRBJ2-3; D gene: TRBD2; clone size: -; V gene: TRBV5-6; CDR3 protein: CASSTLGLAGGVTQYF; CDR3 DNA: TGTGCCAGCAGCACTCTGGGACTAGCGGGGGGGGTTACGCAGTATTTT
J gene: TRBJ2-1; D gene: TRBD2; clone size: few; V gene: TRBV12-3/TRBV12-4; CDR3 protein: CASRTSRYNEQFF; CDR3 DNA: TGTGCCAGTAGGACTAGCCGCTACAATGAGCAGTTCTTC
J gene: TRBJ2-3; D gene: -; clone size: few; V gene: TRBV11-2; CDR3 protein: CASSVRDTDTQYF; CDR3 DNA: TGTGCCAGCAGCGTTCGAGACACAGATACGCAGTATTTT
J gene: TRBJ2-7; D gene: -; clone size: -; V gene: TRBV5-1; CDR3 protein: CASSLGGELYEQYF; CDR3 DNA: TGCGCCAGCAGCTTGGGAGGGGAACTATACGAGCAGTACTTC
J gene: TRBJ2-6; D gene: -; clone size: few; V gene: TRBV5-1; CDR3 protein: CASSLLRDTEGANVLTF; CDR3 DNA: TGCGCCAGCAGCTTGTTGCGAGATACCGAGGGGGCCAACGTCCTGACTTTC
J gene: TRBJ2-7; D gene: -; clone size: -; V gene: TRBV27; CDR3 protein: CASSLVGAGEQYF; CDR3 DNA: TGTGCCAGCAGTTTAGTGGGGGCCGGCGAGCAGTACTTC
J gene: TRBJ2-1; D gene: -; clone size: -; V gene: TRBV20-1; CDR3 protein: CSARDPRLDYRQFF; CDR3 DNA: TGCAGTGCTAGAGATCCGAGACTAGATTATAGGCAGTTCTTC
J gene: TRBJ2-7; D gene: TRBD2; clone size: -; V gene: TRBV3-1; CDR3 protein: CASSLASGYEQYF; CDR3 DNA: TGTGCCAGCAGCCTGGCTAGCGGCTACGAGCAGTACTTC
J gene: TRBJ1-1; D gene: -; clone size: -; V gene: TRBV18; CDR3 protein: CASSPPAGVEAFF; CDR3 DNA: TGTGCCAGCTCACCACCGGCTGGGGTAGAAGCTTTCTTT
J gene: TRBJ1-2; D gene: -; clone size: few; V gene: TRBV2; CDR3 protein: CASSEALTWTNYGYTF; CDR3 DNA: TGTGCCAGCAGTGAAGCGCTTACCTGGACTAACTATGGCTACACCTTC
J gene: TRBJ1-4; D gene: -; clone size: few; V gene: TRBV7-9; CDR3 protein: CASTLTSEKLFF; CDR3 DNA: TGTGCCAGCACCCTTACGTCGGAAAAACTGTTTTTT
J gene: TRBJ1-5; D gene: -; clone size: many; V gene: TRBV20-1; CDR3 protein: CSALPLAGNQPQHF; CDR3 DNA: TGCAGTGCCCTCCCACTCGCAGGGAATCAGCCCCAGCATTTT
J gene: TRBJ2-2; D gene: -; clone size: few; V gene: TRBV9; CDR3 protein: CASSVASTTGELFF; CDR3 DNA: TGTGCCAGCAGCGTAGCTTCTACCACCGGGGAGCTGTTTTTT
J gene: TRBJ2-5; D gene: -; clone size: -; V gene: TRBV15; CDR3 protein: CATSRDLPTQETQYF; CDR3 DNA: TGTGCCACCAGCAGAGATCTACCGACCCAAGAGACCCAGTACTTC
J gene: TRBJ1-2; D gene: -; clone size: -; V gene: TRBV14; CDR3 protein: CASSQEGVHRYGYTF; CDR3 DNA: TGTGCCAGCAGCCAAGAGGGGGTACACCGATATGGCTACACCTTC
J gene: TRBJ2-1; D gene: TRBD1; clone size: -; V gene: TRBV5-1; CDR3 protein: CASSLAVGTVLSNEQFF; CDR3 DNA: TGCGCCAGCAGCTTGGCAGTGGGGACAGTTCTCTCCAATGAGCAGTTCTTC
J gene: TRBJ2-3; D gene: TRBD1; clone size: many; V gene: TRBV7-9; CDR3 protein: CASSIDRGRNTQYF; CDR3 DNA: TGTGCCAGCAGCATCGACAGGGGGAGAAATACGCAGTATTTT
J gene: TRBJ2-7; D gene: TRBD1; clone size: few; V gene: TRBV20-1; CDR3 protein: CSAIGGTGDYYEQYF; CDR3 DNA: TGCAGTGCTATAGGGGGGACAGGGGATTACTACGAGCAGTACTTC
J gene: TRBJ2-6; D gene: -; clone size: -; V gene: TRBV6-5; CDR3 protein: CASSPSWVSGANVLTF; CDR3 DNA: TGTGCCAGCAGCCCCTCCTGGGTGTCAGGGGCCAACGTCCTGACTTTC
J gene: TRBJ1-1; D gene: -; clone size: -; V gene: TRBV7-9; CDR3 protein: CASSLSAVPNTEAFF; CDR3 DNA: TGTGCCAGCAGCTTATCAGCAGTCCCGAACACTGAAGCTTTCTTT
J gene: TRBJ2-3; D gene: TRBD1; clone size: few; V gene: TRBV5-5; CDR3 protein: CASSFRTGRFSTDTQYF; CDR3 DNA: TGTGCCAGCAGCTTCCGGACAGGCCGGTTTAGCACAGATACGCAGTATTTT
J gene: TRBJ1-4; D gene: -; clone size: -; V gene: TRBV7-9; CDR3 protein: CASSFNPPNEKLFF; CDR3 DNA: TGTGCCAGCAGCTTTAACCCCCCTAATGAAAAACTGTTTTTT
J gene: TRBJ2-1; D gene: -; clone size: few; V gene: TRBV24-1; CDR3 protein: CAASRDDHKFF; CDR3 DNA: TGTGCCGCTTCAAGGGACGATCATAAGTTCTTC
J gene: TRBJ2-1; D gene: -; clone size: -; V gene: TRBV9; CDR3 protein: CASSVGGLGVALQFF; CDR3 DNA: TGTGCCAGCAGCGTAGGAGGGCTAGGGGTGGCCCTCCAGTTCTTC
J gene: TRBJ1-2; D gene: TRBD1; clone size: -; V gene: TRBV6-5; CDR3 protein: CASSRTGTATSDYYGYTF; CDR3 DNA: TGTGCCAGCAGTAGAACCGGGACAGCAACCTCTGATTACTATGGCTACACCTTC
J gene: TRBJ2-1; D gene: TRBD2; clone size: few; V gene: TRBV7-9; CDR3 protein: CASDGGGLAGVGEQFF; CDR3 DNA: TGTGCCTCCGACGGAGGGGGACTAGCGGGAGTTGGTGAGCAGTTCTTC
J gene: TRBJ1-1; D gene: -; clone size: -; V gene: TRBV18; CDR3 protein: CASSLNRDDTEAFF; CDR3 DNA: TGTGCCAGCTCACTTAACCGGGACGACACTGAAGCTTTCTTT
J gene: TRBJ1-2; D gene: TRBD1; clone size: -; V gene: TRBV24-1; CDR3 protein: CATSDLPRGGGLANYGYTF; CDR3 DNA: TGTGCCACCAGTGATTTGCCCCGGGGAGGGGGCCTCGCTAACTATGGCTACACCTTC
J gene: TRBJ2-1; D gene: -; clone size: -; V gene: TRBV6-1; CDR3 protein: CASSRGNPNEQFF; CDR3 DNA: TGTGCCAGCAGCCGGGGGAACCCCAATGAGCAGTTCTTC
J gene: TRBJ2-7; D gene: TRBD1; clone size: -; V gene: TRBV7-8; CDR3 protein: CASSLGPGGYEQYF; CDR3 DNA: TGTGCCAGCAGCTTAGGTCCAGGGGGCTACGAGCAGTACTTC
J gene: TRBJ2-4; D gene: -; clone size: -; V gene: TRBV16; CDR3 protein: CASSQSSGIQYF; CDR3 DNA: TGTGCCAGCAGCCAATCGAGCGGAATTCAGTACTTC
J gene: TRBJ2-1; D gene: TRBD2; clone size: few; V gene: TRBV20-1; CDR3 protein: CSATGLAINEQFF; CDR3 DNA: TGCAGTGCAACGGGACTAGCGATCAATGAGCAGTTCTTC
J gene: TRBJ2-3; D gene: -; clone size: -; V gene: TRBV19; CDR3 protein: CASSSEGSADTQYF; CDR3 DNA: TGTGCCAGTAGTTCAGAGGGGAGCGCAGATACGCAGTATTTT
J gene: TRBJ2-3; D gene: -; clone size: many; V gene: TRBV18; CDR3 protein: CAGREGLNTDTQYF; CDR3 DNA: TGTGCCGGGCGTGAGGGCCTCAACACAGATACGCAGTATTTT
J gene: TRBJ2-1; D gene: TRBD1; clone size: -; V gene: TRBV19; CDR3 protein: CASSPGQQNYNEQFF; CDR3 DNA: TGTGCCAGTAGCCCGGGACAGCAAAACTACAATGAGCAGTTCTTC
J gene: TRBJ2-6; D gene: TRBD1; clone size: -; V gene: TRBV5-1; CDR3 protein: CASSPGQGFYSGANVLTF; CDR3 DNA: TGCGCCAGCAGCCCAGGACAGGGTTTTTATTCTGGGGCCAACGTCCTGACTTTC
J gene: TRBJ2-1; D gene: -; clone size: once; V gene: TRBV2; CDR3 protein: CASSENVGNEQFF; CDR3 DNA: TGTGCCAGCAGTGAGAACGTTGGGAATGAGCAGTTCTTC
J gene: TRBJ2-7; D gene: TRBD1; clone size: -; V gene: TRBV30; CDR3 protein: CAWSSDRAYEQYF; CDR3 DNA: TGTGCCTGGAGTTCGGACAGGGCCTACGAGCAGTACTTC
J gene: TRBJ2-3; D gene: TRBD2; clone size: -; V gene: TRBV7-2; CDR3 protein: CASSLAASGSTDTQYF; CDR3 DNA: TGTGCCAGCAGCTTAGCGGCTAGCGGGAGCACAGATACGCAGTATTTT
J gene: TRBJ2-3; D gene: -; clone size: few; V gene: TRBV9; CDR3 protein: CASSAIAAYTDTQYF; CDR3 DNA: TGTGCCAGCAGCGCTATAGCGGCCTACACAGATACGCAGTATTTT
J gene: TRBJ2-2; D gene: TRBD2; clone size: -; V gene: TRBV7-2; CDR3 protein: CASSPLATSGELFF; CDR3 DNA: TGTGCCAGCAGCCCACTAGCGACATCCGGGGAGCTGTTTTTT
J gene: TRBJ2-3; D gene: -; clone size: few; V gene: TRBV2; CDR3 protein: CASRKRGGGDTQYF; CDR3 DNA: TGTGCCAGCAGGAAGCGCGGAGGGGGCGATACGCAGTATTTT
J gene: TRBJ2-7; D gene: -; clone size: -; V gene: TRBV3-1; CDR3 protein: CASIGGTRDEQYF; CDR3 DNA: TGTGCCAGCATTGGCGGAACGAGGGACGAGCAGTACTTC
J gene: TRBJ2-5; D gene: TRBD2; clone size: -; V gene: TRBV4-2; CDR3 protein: CASSPDGGQETQYF; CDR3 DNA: TGTGCCAGCAGCCCTGACGGGGGGCAAGAGACCCAGTACTTC